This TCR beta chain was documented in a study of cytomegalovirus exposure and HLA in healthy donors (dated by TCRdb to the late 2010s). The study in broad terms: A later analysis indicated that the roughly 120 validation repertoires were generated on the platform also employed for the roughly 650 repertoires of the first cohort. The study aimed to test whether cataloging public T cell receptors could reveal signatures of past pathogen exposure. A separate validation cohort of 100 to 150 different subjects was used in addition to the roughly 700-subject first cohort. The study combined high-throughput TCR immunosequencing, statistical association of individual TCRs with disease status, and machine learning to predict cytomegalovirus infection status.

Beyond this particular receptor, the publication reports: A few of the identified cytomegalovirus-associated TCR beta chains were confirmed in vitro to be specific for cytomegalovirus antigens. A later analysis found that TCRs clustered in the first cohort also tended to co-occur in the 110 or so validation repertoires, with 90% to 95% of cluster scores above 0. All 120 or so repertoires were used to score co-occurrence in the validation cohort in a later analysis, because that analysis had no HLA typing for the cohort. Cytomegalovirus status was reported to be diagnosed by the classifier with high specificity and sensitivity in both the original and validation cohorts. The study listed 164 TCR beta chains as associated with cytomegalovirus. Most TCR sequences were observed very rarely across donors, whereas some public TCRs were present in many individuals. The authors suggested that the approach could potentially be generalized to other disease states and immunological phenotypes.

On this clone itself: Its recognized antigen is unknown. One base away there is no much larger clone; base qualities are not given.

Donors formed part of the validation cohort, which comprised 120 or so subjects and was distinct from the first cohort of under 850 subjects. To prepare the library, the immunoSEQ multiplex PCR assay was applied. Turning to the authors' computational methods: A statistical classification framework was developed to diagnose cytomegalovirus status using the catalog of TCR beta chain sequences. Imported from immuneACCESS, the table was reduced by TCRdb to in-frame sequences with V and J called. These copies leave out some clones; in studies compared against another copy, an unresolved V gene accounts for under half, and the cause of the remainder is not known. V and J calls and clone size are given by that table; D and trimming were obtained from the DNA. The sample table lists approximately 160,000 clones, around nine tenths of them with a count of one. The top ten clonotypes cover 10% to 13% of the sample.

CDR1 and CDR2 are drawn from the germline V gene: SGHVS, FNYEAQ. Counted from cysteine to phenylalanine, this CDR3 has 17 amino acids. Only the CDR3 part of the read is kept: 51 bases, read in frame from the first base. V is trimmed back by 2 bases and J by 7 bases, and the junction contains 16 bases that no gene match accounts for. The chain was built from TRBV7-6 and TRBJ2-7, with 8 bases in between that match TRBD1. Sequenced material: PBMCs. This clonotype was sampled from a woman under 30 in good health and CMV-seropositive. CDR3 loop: CASSLFGTGTGVSEQYF. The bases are TGTGCCAGCAGCTTATTTGGGACGGGGACAGGAGTTTCAGAGCAGTACTTC.